This TCR beta chain was sequenced during a study of blood T cell repertoires in COVID-19. Under the authors' procedure: Estimation of nucleated cell counts relied on the amplification of reference gene primers. Only in-frame clones appear in the TCRdb table, and some are missing; sequencing was by immunoSEQ multiplex PCR. From that table come the V and J calls and clone size; the DNA was used to work out D and trimming. The sample yields roughly 290,000 clones, roughly 90% seen once. CDR1 is SNHLY and CDR2 is FYNNEI in the germline V gene. The CDR3 sequence is 14 residues long. Trimming took off 3 bases at V and 7 bases at J, with 13 bases between the two ends.

The sequence derives from a woman aged 18-35 years with acute COVID-19. The sequencing sample was made of PBMCs or T cells enriched from blood (not recorded which). The rearrangement uses TRBV2 and TRBJ2-1; D gene ambiguous. This CDR3 is CASSDRREENEQFF. CDR3 in DNA: TGTGCCAGCAGTGACCGAAGAGAGGAAAATGAGCAGTTCTTC.